This T cell receptor beta chain originates from a study of molecular identifiers for immune sequencing clone quantification. V lost 6 bases, J lost 1 base, and 9 bases lay in between. This CDR3 is built from 13 residues. There are many counts of this clonotype. In preparing bulk TCR libraries, previously described methods and listed TCR primers were used. TCRdb re-called the PCR reads through MiXCR, storing one row per CDR3 protein. The table has under 650,000 distinct CDR3 sequences, nearly 20% seen once; the top ten hold roughly 0.83%. Source material for naive CD8 libraries was roughly 18,000 to 1,000,000 sorted cells, with 10%, 30% or 50% RNA. Naive CD8 T cells were sorted as CD8+CD4-CCR7+CD45RA+.

This TCR came from a human donor in good health. Some libraries in this study had Jurkat cell RNA spiked in. The rearrangement uses TRBV12-3 or TRBV12-4 and TRBJ1-1; D might be TRBD1 (5 bases). What was sequenced was naive CD8+ T cells from blood, with Jurkat cell RNA spiked in. Subset described: FACS-sorted CD8+CD4-CCR7+CD45RA+ naive T cells. Here the CDR3 DNA reads TGTGCCAGCAGATCTCAGGGGAACACTGAAGCTTTCTTT. Protein sequence: CASRSQGNTEAFF.